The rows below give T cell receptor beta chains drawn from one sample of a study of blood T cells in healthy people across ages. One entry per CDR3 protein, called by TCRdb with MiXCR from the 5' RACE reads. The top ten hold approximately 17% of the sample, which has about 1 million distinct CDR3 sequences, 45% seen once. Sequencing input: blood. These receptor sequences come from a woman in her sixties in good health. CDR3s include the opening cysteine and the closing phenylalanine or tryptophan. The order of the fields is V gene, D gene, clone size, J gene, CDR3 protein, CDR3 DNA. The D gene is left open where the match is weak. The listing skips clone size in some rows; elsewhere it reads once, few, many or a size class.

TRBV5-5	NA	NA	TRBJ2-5	CASSLGRSLGEETQYF	TGTGCCAGCAGCTTAGGGCGATCCTTGGGGGAAGAGACCCAGTACTTC
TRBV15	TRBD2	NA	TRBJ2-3	CATSRDLFTSGRGTDTQYF	TGTGCCACCAGCAGAGATCTGTTTACTAGCGGGAGAGGAACAGATACGCAGTATTTT
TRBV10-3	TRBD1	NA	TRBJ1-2	CAISGQGYGYTF	TGTGCCATCAGCGGACAGGGCTATGGCTACACCTTC
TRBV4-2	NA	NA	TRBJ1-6	CASSQDRSGKPLHF	TGTGCCAGCAGCCAAGATAGGTCGGGAAAACCCCTCCACTTT
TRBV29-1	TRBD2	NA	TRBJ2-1	CSVGLAGGVNNEQFF	TGCAGCGTTGGACTAGCGGGGGGGGTAAACAATGAGCAGTTCTTC
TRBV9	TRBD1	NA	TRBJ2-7	CASSVGGQGFYEQYF	TGTGCCAGCAGCGTAGGAGGACAGGGATTCTACGAGCAGTACTTC
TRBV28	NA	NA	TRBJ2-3	CASSLRGGGGIRADTQYF	TGTGCCAGCAGTTTAAGGGGAGGTGGGGGGATTAGGGCAGATACGCAGTATTTT
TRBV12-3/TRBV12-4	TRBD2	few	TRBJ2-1	CASSFRDYSSREQFF	TGTGCCAGCAGTTTCCGGGACTACTCCTCGCGTGAGCAGTTCTTC
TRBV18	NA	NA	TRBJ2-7	CASSPKGDLEQYF	TGTGCCAGCTCACCTAAAGGGGATCTCGAGCAGTACTTC
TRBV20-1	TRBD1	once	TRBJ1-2	CSAFRAGTGIRSGYTF	TGCAGTGCTTTCCGTGCCGGGACAGGGATACGCAGTGGCTACACCTTC
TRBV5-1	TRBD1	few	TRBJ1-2	CASSLTPGQIYGYTF	TGCGCCAGCAGCTTGACACCGGGACAGATCTATGGCTACACCTTC
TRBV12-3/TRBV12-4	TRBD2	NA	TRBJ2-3	CASSSPGLAGVGEDTQYF	TGTGCCAGCAGTTCTCCGGGACTAGCGGGAGTTGGGGAAGATACGCAGTATTTT
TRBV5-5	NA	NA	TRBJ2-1	CASSFVGSSYNEQFF	TGTGCCAGCAGCTTTGTTGGGAGCTCCTACAATGAGCAGTTCTTC
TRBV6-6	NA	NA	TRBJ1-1	CASSYGEKAFF	TGTGCCAGCAGTTACGGGGAGAAAGCTTTCTTT
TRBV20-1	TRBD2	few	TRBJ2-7	CSASSLAGRGPYEQYF	TGCAGTGCTAGTTCATTAGCGGGCCGCGGGCCCTACGAGCAGTACTTC
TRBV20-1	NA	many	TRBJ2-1	CSAKPPAQTNEQFF	TGCAGTGCCAAACCCCCGGCTCAGACCAATGAGCAGTTCTTC
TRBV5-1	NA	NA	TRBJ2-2	CASGSGGDTGELFF	TGCGCCAGCGGCTCAGGGGGGGACACCGGGGAGCTGTTTTTT
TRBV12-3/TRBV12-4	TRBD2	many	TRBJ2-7	CASRPTSGSYEQYF	TGTGCCAGCAGACCCACTAGCGGCTCCTACGAGCAGTACTTC
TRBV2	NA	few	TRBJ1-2	CASSIGLYYGYTF	TGTGCCAGCAGTATAGGACTGTACTATGGCTACACCTTC